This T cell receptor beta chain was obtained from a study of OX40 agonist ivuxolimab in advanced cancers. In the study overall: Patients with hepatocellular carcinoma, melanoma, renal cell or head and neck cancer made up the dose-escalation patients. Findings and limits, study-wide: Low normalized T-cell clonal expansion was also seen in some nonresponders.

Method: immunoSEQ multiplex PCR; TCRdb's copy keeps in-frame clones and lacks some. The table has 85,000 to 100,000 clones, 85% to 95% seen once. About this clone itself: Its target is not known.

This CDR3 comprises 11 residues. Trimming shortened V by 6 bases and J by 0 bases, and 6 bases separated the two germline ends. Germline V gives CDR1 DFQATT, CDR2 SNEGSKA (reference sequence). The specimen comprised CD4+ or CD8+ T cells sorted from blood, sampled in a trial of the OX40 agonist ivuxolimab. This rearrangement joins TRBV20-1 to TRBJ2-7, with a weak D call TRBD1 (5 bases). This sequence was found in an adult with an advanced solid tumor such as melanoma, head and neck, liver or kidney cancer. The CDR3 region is CSAGLSYEQYF. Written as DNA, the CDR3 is TGCAGTGCGGGGCTCTCCTACGAGCAGTACTTC.